Shown below are 18 T cell receptor beta chains from a single sample sequenced in a study of quantifying T cell responses using KT2 cells. Study overall: Reverse transcription used primers in the TCR alpha and beta constant regions.

Each cDNA got a UMI-containing oligo ligated at its 3' end. An equimolar mix of RC1.1 and RC1.2 primed the beta chain across TRBC1 and TRBC2. TCRdb re-called the UMI-ligation and nested PCR reads through MiXCR, storing one row per CDR3 protein. The table lists tens of thousands of distinct CDR3 sequences, around an eighth of them singletons, with around 9.9% in the top ten. The specimen was PBMCs spiked with cells of the T cell clone KT2. These receptors were obtained from a human donor.

Only a few counts were recorded for this clonotype. The rearrangement joins TRBV20-1 to TRBJ2-1; D may be TRBD1 or TRBD2 (5 bases each). Germline CDR1 and CDR2: DFQATT and SNEGSKA (reference sequence). The CDR3 sequence is 17 residues long. With 6 bases removed from V and 0 bases from J, the gap between germline ends came to 21 bases. CDR3 in amino acids: CSATDWGTGDSYNEQFF. CDR3 DNA: TGCAGTGCCACAGATTGGGGGACCGGTGACTCCTACAATGAGCAGTTCTTC.

At least ten counts were recorded for this clonotype. The chain is built from TRBV11-3 and TRBJ2-7; D not resolved. V was cut by 1 base and J by 7 bases, with 5 bases left in between. The CDR3 length is 11 residues. The germline V gene has CDR1 SGHNT and CDR2 YENEEA. This CDR3 is CASSLAGEQYF. The CDR3 nucleotides are TGTGCCAGCAGCTTAGCTGGGGAGCAGTACTTC.

This clonotype was detected a few times. J is TRBJ2-7 and V is TRBV20-1, with a tentative D call TRBD2 (5 bases). The V gene's germline CDR1 is DFQATT and CDR2 SNEGSKA (reference sequence). The CDR3 covers 12 residues. V lost 6 bases, J lost 2 bases, and 11 bases lay in between. DNA of the CDR3: TGCAGTGCCGCGGGCCCGACCTACGAGCAGTACTTC. The encoded protein is CSAAGPTYEQYF.

The chain recombines TRBV11-1 with TRBJ2-7; D call uncertain. Per germline, CDR1 SGHAT and CDR2 FQDESV (reference sequence). There are 14 residues in the CDR3. Trimming shortened V by 6 bases and J by 3 bases, and 15 bases separated the two germline ends. The CDR3 loop reads CASSPYSRIYEQYF. CDR3 bases: TGTGCCAGCAGTCCTTATAGCCGCATCTACGAGCAGTACTTC.

This clonotype was seen ten or more times. The V and J genes are TRBV6-6 and TRBJ2-7, with no clear D. This CDR3 contains 15 residues. Trimming removed 2 bases from V and 2 bases from J, with 13 bases in between. Germline CDR1 reads MNHNY; CDR2 reads SVGAGI (reference sequence). CDR3 sequence: CASSYRVIPAYEQYF. In DNA form, the CDR3 reads TGTGCCAGCAGTTACAGAGTGATTCCAGCCTACGAGCAGTACTTC.

This clonotype has only a few counts. The gene calls are TRBV24-1 and TRBJ2-3; 13 bases align to TRBD2. This CDR3 contains 17 residues. CDR1 is KGHDR, CDR2 SFDVKD, per germline. The V segment lost 5 bases and the J segment 3 bases; nucleotides outside the gene matches: 7. CDR3 bases: TGTGCCACCAGTGCCGCTACTAGCGGGAGGGAAACAGATACGCAGTATTTT. It is translated as CATSAATSGRETDTQYF.

The chain has TRBV29-1 and TRBJ1-6, with 10 nucleotides matching TRBD1. The germline V gene has CDR1 SQVTM and CDR2 ANQGSEA. This CDR3 region has 13 residues. Trimming at V came to 7 bases and at J to 6 bases, leaving 3 bases not matched to a gene. CDR3: CSAGDRGNSPLHF. The CDR3 DNA reads as TGCAGCGCCGGGGACAGGGGTAATTCACCCCTCCACTTT.

This clonotype has at least ten counts. This rearrangement joins TRBV4-3 to TRBJ2-1; the D is unclear. CDR1 LGHNA and CDR2 YSLEER come from the germline V gene. The CDR3 sequence is 18 residues long. V lost 0 bases and J 0 bases, leaving 15 bases between the germline ends. The CDR3 nucleotides are TGCGCCAGCAGCCAAGAGTTAGGCAGGCCGAGCTCCTACAATGAGCAGTTCTTC. Amino acid sequence: CASSQELGRPSSYNEQFF.

This rearrangement joins TRBV28 to TRBJ1-5; the D gene is possibly TRBD1 (6 bases). V gave up 5 bases and J gave up 0 bases, with 17 bases separating them. The germline V gene has CDR1 MDHEN and CDR2 SYDVKM. This CDR3 has 17 amino acids. The CDR3 loop is CASSPAFGQHSNQPQHF. The CDR3 bases are TGTGCCAGCAGTCCGGCCTTCGGACAGCATAGCAATCAGCCCCAGCATTTT.

V gene TRBV30 combines with J gene TRBJ2-7; TRBD1 matches at 7 bases. The V gene end was trimmed by 5 bases and the J gene end by 0 bases; junction bases not matched to a gene: 4. Germline loops: CDR1 GTSNPN, CDR2 SVGIG (reference sequence). The length of the CDR3 is 13 residues. DNA of the CDR3: TGTGCCTGGGGGGGACAGTTCTCCTACGAGCAGTACTTC. Its translation is CAWGGQFSYEQYF. Full variable domain (rest looked up from reference TRBV30 and TRBJ2-7): SQTIHQWPATLVQPVGSPLSLECTVEGTSNPNLYWYRQAAGRGLQLLFYSVGIGQISSEVPQNLSASRPQDRQFILSSKKLLLSDSGFYLCAWGGQFSYEQYFGPGTRLTVT.

In regard to this clonotype: One junction end does not reproduce the germline sequence, and a read error may be involved. V gene TRBV7-7 combines with J gene TRBJ2-5, with a tentative D call TRBD2 (5 bases). Germline lookup yields CDR1 SSHAT and CDR2 FNYEAQ (reference sequence). The CDR3 has 15 residues. The DNA of the CDR3 is TGTGCTAGCAGCCGCCATCCGCCGGGACAAGAGACCCAGTACTTC. Its protein product is CASSRHPPGQETQYF.

This chain uses TRBV5-1 with TRBJ2-2; D possibly matches TRBD1 or TRBD2 (5 bases each). This CDR3 spans 14 amino acids. V was cut by 1 base and J by 3 bases, with 7 bases left in between. CDR1 is SGHRS and CDR2 is YFSETQ in the germline V gene. Written as DNA, the CDR3 is TGCGCCAGCAGCTTGCTGGGGGACACCGGGGAGCTGTTTTTT. Its protein is CASSLLGDTGELFF.

In the case of this clonotype: At one of its ends the junction is not consistent with the germline gene, which may arise from a read error. Written as DNA, the CDR3 is TGCAGTGCTAGCCACGCCCTGACTAGCGGGAGGGCCTTCACAGATAAGCAGTATTTT. Translated, it gives CSASHALTSGRAFTDKQYF. V gene TRBV20-1 combines with J gene TRBJ2-3, with 14 bases identical to TRBD2. CDR1 and CDR2 (germline): DFQATT, SNEGSKA (reference sequence). The CDR3 spans 19 residues.

This clonotype was observed a few times. The chain is built from TRBV20-1 and TRBJ1-2, with 10 bases fitting TRBD1. The J segment lost 0 bases and the V segment lost 1 base, leaving 5 bases of the junction unmatched. CDR1 is DFQATT and CDR2 is SNEGSKA in the germline V gene (reference sequence). CDR3 size: 16 residues. The DNA for the CDR3 is TGCAGTGCTAGAGTTAGGACAGGGGGAGCTAACTATGGCTACACCTTC. This translates into CSARVRTGGANYGYTF.

Comment on this clonotype: A much larger clonotype is one base distant, so this may be a read error. The rearrangement joins TRBV7-3 to TRBJ1-1; D unclear. The CDR3 length is 13 residues. CDR1 SGHTA and CDR2 FQGTGA come from the germline V gene. Trimming cost V 5 bases and J 4 bases, with 11 bases left between them. The CDR3 here is CASSTNSRTEAFF. The CDR3 DNA reads TGTGCCAGCAGCACGAACAGCCGCACTGAAGCTTTCTTT. The full variable domain, in which reference TRBV7-3 and TRBJ1-1 provide the parts outside the CDR3, is GAGVSQTPSNKVTEKGKYVELRCDPISGHTALYWYRQSLGQGPEFLIYFQGTGAADDSGLPNDRFFAVRPEGSVSTLKIQRTERGDSAVYLCASSTNSRTEAFFGQGTRLTVV.

There are a few counts of this clonotype. The chain joins TRBV19 to TRBJ2-1; 9 bases match TRBD1. The CDR3 is 15 residues long. Trimming removed 5 bases from V and 9 bases from J; junction bases left unmatched: 11. The germline gives CDR1 LNHDA, CDR2 SQIVND (reference sequence). As DNA, the CDR3 is TGTGCCAGTAGTCCAGGGACAGGGTTGGTAGGTGAGCAGTTCTTC. It translates to CASSPGTGLVGEQFF.

The chain carries TRBV24-1 and TRBJ2-3; no clear D. Trimming stripped 4 bases from V and 3 bases from J, with 10 bases between. Germline V CDR1 and CDR2: KGHDR, SFDVKD. CDR3 length equals 14 residues. CDR3 sequence (DNA): TGTGCCACCAGTGAGCCCAGTGCAACAGATACGCAGTATTTT. Its translation is CATSEPSATDTQYF.

This clonotype was observed many times. The chain recombines TRBV10-3 with TRBJ2-5, with D possibly matching TRBD2 (6 bases). The CDR3 extends over 14 amino acids. The germline V and J ends were trimmed by 8 bases and 0 bases, with 13 bases remaining between them. Germline lookup yields CDR1 ENHRY and CDR2 SYGVKD. Written as DNA, the CDR3 is TGTGCCATCGGGGCGGGGATAAACCAAGAGACCCAGTACTTC. This codes for CAIGAGINQETQYF.